The present entry profiles one TCR beta chain with its context. The data were obtained in a study of blood T cell repertoires in COVID-19. Looking at the study overall: The samples span acute and convalescent COVID-19 from the United States, Italy and Spain. Nucleic acid was either cDNA or gDNA, and it came from T cells, B-cell-depleted T cells, or PBMCs.

The method was immunoSEQ multiplex PCR; TCRdb's version includes in-frame clones alone and lacks a portion of them. The table includes approximately 320,000 clones, 90% detected once. The CDR3 extends over 18 amino acids. Germline V gives CDR1 LNHNV, CDR2 YYDKDF (reference sequence). V trimming: 0 bases; J trimming: 5 bases; junction bases outside the gene matches: 8. The participants were between about 18 and 90 years old and came from 24 US areas. The chain is built from TRBV15 and TRBJ2-2; TRBD2 aligns across 11 bases. Sequenced: PBMCs or T cells enriched from blood (not recorded which). This receptor was obtained from a man aged 55 to 70 who had recovered from COVID-19. The CDR3 reads CATSRDTGSGRVTGELFF. The CDR3, as DNA: TGTGCCACCAGCAGAGACACGGGTAGCGGGAGGGTAACCGGGGAGCTGTTTTTT. The whole variable domain, remainder taken from reference TRBV15 and TRBJ2-2, is DAMVIQNPRYQVTQFGKPVTLSCSQTLNHNVMYWYQQKSSQAPKLLFHYYDKDFNNEADTPDNFQSRRPNTSFCFLDIRSPGLGDTAMYLCATSRDTGSGRVTGELFFGEGSRLTVL.